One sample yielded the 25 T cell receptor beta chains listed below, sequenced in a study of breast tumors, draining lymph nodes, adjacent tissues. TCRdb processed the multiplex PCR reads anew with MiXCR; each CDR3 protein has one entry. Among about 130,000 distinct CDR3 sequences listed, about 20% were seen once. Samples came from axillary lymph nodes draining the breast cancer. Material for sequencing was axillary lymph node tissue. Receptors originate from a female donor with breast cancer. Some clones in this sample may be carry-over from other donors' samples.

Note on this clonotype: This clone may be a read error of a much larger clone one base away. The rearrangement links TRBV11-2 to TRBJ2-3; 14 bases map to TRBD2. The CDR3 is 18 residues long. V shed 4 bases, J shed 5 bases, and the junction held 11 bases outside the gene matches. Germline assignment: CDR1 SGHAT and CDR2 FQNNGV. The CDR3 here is CASSYAPKTSGGGDTQYF. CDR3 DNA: TGTGCCAGCAGCTACGCCCCTAAGACTAGCGGGGGGGGAGATACGCAGTATTTT.

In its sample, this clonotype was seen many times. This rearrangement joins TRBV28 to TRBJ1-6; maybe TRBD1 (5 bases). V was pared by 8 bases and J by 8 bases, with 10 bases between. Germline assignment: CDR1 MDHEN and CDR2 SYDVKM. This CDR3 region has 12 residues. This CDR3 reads CASHRRDSPLHF. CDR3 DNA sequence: TGTGCCAGCCACAGGAGGGATTCACCCCTCCACTTT.

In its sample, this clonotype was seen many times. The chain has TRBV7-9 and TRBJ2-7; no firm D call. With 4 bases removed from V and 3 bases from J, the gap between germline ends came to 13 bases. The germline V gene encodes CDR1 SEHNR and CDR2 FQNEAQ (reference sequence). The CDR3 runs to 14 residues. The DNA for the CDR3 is TGTGCCAGCAGCTCGGACCCTGATTTCTACGAGCAGTACTTC. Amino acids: CASSSDPDFYEQYF.

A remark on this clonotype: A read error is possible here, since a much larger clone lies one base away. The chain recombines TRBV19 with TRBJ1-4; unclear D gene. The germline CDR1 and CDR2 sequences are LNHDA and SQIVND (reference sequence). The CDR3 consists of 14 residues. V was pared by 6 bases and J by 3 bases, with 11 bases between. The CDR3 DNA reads TGTGCCAGTAGGAAGGTCCAAGCTAATGAAAAACTGTTTTTT. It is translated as CASRKVQANEKLFF.

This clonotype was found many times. CDR3 nucleotides: TGCGCCAGCAGCTTGTCCCAGCACGAGCAGTACTTC. It is translated as CASSLSQHEQYF. The chain links TRBV5-1 to TRBJ2-7, with D unclear. V was pared by 1 base and J by 5 bases, with 7 bases between. This CDR3 is built from 12 residues. CDR1 SGHRS and CDR2 YFSETQ come from the germline V gene. Using reference TRBV5-1 and TRBJ2-7 for the parts outside the CDR3, the full variable domain is KAGVTQTPRYLIKTRGQQVTLSCSPISGHRSVSWYQQTPGQGLQFLFEYFSETQRNKGNFPGRFSGRQFSNSRSEMNVSTLELGDSALYLCASSLSQHEQYFGPGTRLTVT.

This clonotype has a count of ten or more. The CDR3 reads CSIEPSTDTQYF. The DNA for the CDR3 is TGCAGCATAGAACCTAGCACAGATACGCAGTATTTT. This chain joins TRBV29-1 and TRBJ2-3; D is unresolved. V dropped 8 bases and J dropped 0 bases, with 9 bases sitting between them. The length of the CDR3 is 12 residues. Germline loops: CDR1 SQVTM, CDR2 ANQGSEA.

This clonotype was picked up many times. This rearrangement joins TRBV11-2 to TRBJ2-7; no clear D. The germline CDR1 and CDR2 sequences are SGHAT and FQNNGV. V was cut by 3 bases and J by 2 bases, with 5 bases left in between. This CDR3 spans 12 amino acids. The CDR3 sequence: CASSFLPYEQYF. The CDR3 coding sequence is TGTGCCAGCAGCTTTCTACCCTACGAGCAGTACTTC.

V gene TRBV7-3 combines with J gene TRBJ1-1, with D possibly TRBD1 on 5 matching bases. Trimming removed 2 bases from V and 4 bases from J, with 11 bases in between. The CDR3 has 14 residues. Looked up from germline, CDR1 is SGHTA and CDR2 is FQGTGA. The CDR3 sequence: CASSLQGYGTEAFF. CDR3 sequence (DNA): TGTGCCAGCAGCTTACAGGGTTATGGCACTGAAGCTTTCTTT. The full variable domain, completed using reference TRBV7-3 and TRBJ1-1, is GAGVSQTPSNKVTEKGKYVELRCDPISGHTALYWYRQSLGQGPEFLIYFQGTGAADDSGLPNDRFFAVRPEGSVSTLKIQRTERGDSAVYLCASSLQGYGTEAFFGQGTRLTVV.

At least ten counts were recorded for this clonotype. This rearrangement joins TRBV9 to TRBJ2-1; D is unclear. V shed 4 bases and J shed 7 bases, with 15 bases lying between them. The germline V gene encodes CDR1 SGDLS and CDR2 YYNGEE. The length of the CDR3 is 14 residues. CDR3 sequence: CASSQSSQENEQFF. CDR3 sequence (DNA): TGTGCCAGCAGCCAGTCTTCTCAGGAAAATGAGCAGTTCTTC.

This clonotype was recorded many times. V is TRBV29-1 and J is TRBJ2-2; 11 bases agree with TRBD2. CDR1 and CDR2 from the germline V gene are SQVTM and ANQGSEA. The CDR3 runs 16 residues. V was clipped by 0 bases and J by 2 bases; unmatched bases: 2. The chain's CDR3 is CSVEEGTSGNTGELFF. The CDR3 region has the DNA TGCAGCGTTGAAGAGGGGACTAGCGGAAACACCGGGGAGCTGTTTTTT.

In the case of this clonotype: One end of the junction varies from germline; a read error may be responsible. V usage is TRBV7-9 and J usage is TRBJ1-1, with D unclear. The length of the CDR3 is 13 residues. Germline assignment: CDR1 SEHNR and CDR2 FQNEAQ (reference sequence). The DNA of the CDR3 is TGTGCCAGCAGCTTGTCCGGGAACCCTGAAGCTTTCTTT. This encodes CASSLSGNPEAFF.

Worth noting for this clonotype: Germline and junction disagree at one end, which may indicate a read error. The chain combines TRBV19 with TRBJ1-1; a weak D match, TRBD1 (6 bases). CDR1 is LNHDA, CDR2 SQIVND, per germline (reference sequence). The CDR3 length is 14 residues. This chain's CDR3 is CASSISGVQTEASF. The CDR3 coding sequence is TGTGCCAGTAGTATCTCAGGGGTTCAGACTGAAGCTTCCTTT. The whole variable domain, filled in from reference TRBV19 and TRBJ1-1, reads DGGITQSPKYLFRKEGQNVTLSCEQNLNHDAMYWYRQDPGQGLRLIYYSQIVNDFQKGDIAEGYSVSREKKESFPLTVTSAQKNPTAFYLCASSISGVQTEASFGQGTRLTVV.

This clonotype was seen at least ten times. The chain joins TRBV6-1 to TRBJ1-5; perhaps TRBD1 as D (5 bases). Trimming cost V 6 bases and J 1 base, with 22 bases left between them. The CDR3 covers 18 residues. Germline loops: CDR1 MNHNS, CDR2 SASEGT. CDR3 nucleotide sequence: TGTGCCAGCAGCTCAAGGCCTACCGGGGCGGGCAGCAATCAGCCCCAGCATTTT. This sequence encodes CASSSRPTGAGSNQPQHF.

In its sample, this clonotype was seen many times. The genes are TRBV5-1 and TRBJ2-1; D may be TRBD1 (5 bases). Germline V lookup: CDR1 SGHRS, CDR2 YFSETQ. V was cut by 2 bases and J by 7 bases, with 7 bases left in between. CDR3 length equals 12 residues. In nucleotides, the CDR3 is TGCGCCAGCAGCTTAGACAGAAATGAGCAGTTCTTC. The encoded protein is CASSLDRNEQFF.

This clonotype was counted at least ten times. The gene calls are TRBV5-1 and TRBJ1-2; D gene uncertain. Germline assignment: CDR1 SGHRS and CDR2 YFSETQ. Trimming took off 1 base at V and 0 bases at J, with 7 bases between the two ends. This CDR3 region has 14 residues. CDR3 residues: CASSLSNSNYGYTF. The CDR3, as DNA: TGCGCCAGCAGCTTGAGCAATTCTAACTATGGCTACACCTTC.

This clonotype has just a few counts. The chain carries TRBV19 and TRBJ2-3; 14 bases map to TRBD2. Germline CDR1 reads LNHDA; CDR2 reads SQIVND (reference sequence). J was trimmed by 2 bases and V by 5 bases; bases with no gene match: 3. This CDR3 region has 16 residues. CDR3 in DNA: TGTGCCAGTAGTCGGACTAGCGGGGGGCCCACAGATACGCAGTATTTT. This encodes CASSRTSGGPTDTQYF.

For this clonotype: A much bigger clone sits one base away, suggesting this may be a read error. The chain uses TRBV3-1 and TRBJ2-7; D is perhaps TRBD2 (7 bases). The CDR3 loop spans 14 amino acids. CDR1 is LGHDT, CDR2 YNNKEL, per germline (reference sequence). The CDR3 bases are TGTGCCGGCAGCGCGCGGGGGCCTCCCTACGAGCAGTACTTC. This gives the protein CAGSARGPPYEQYF.

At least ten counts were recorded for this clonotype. The chain's CDR3 is CSASLSGRVDTQYF. In nucleotides, the CDR3 is TGCAGTGCTAGCCTTAGCGGGAGAGTAGATACGCAGTATTTT. The chain is built from TRBV20-1 and TRBJ2-3, with TRBD2 identical over 9 bases. Germline lookup yields CDR1 DFQATT and CDR2 SNEGSKA (reference sequence). V lost 3 bases and J lost 5; bases outside the gene matches: 6. This CDR3 contains 14 residues.

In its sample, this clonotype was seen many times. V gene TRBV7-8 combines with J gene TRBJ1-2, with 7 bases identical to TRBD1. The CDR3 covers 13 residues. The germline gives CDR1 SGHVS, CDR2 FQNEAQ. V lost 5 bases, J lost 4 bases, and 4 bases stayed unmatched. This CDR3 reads CASSRQGSYGYTF. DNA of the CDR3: TGTGCCAGCAGCAGACAGGGTAGCTATGGCTACACCTTC. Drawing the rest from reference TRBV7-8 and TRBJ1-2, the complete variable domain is GAGVSQSPRYKVAKRGQDVALRCDPISGHVSLFWYQQALGQGPEFLTYFQNEAQLDKSGLPSDRFFAERPEGSVSTLKIQRTQQEDSAVYLCASSRQGSYGYTFGSGTRLTVV.

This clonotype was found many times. The DNA of the CDR3 is TGCGCCAGCAGCCGGGACACCAGCTCTGGGGCCAACGTCCTGACTTTC. This encodes CASSRDTSSGANVLTF. This chain links TRBV4-1 with TRBJ2-6, with a tentative D call TRBD1 (6 bases). Germline V lookup: CDR1 MGHRA, CDR2 YSYEKL. CDR3 size: 16 residues. V lost 4 bases, J lost 0 bases, and 10 bases lay in between.

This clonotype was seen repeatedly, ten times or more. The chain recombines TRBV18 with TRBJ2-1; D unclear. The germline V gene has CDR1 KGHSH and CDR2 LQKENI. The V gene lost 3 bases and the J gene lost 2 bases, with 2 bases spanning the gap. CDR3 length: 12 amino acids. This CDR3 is CASSPAYNEQFF. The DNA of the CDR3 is TGTGCCAGCTCACCGGCCTACAATGAGCAGTTCTTC.

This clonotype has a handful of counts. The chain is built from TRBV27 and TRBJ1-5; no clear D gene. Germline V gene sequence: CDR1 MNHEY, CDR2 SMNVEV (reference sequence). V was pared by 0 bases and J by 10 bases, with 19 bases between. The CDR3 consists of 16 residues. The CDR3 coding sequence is TGTGCCAGCAGTTTATCGGCAGCGACGGTTTACTATCCCCAGCATTTT. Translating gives CASSLSAATVYYPQHF.

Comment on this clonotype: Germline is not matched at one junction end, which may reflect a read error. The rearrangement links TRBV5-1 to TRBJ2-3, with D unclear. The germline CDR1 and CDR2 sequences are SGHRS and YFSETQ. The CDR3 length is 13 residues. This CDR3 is CASSKDEVEPVDF. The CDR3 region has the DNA TGCGCCAGCAGCAAAGATGAGGTCGAACCAGTGGATTTT.

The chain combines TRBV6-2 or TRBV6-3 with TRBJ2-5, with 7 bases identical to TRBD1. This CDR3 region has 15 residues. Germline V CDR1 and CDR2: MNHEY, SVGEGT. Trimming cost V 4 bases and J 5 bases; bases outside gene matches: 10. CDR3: CASSSPTGVEETQYF. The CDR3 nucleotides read TGTGCCAGCAGTTCCCCCACAGGGGTTGAGGAGACCCAGTACTTC.

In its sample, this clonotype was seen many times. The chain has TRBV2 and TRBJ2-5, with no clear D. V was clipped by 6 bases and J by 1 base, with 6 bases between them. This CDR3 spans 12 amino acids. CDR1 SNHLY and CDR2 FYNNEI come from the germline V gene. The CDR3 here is CASRRPQETQYF. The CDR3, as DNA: TGTGCCAGCAGGAGACCCCAAGAGACCCAGTACTTC.